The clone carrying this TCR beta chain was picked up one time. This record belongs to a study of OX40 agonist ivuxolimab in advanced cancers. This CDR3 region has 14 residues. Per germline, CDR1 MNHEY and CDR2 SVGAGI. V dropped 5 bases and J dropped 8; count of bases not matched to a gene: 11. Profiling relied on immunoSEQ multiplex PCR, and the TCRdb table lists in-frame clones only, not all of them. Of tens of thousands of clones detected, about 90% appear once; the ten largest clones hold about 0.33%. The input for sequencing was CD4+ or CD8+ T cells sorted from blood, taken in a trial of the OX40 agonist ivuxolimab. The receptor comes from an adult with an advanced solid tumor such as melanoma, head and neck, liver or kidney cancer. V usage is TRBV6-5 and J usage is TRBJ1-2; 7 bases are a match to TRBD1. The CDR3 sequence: CASSRGQQVSGYTF. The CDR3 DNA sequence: TGTGCCAGCAGTAGGGGGCAGCAGGTATCAGGCTACACCTTC.